Listed here are 12 T cell receptor beta chains from one sample, sequenced in a study of blood T cell repertoires in COVID-19. Assay used: immunoSEQ multiplex PCR; TCRdb lists only in-frame clones, some missing. The top ten hold roughly 5% of the sample, which has over 200,000 clones, roughly 80% seen once. Sequencing was performed on peripheral blood. The receptor source for this set is a human donor in a cohort sampled during active COVID-19.

There are a few counts of this clone. The gene calls are TRBV9 and TRBJ2-7; TRBD1 matches at 11 bases. CDR3 length: 15 residues. Germline CDR1 is SGDLS and CDR2 is YYNGEE. J lost 4 bases, V lost 3 bases, and 6 bases had no gene match. CDR3 in DNA: TGTGCCAGCAGCGCTGGGGGACAGGGGGGTTACGAGCAGTACTTC. This gives the protein CASSAGGQGGYEQYF.

The chain has TRBV30 and TRBJ2-3; weak D call: TRBD2 (6 bases). Germline V CDR1 and CDR2: GTSNPN, SVGIG (reference sequence). V lost 3 bases and J lost 7, with 14 bases in between. The CDR3 covers 13 residues. CDR3 loop: CAWRRDVYHTQYF. The CDR3 DNA is TGTGCCTGGAGGCGGGACGTTTATCATACGCAGTATTTT. The variable domain in full, with the rest retrieved from reference TRBV30 and TRBJ2-3, is SQTIHQWPATLVQPVGSPLSLECTVEGTSNPNLYWYRQAAGRGLQLLFYSVGIGQISSEVPQNLSASRPQDRQFILSSKKLLLSDSGFYLCAWRRDVYHTQYFGPGTRLTVL.

This chain connects TRBV24-1 to TRBJ1-2, with TRBD1 matching over 9 bases. The ends lost 7 bases at V and 4 bases at J; junction bases unmatched: 3. The CDR3 extends over 13 amino acids. Looked up from germline, CDR1 is KGHDR and CDR2 is SFDVKD. The CDR3 DNA reads TGTGCCACCAGGGACAGGGGCCCCTATGGCTACACCTTC. Amino acids: CATRDRGPYGYTF.

This clone was detected only once. The rearrangement links TRBV9 to TRBJ2-3; 14 bases align to TRBD2. Trimming took 3 bases from V and 5 from J; bases not matched to a gene: 5. Germline V CDR1 and CDR2: SGDLS, YYNGEE. The CDR3 consists of 16 residues. Here the CDR3 reads CASSGGLAGGGDTQYF. CDR3 DNA: TGTGCCAGCAGCGGTGGACTAGCGGGAGGCGGAGATACGCAGTATTTT.

The rearrangement joins TRBV4-3 to TRBJ1-1, with D perhaps TRBD1 (5 bases). Germline V lookup: CDR1 LGHNA, CDR2 YSLEER. The ends were cut back, 5 bases at V and 4 bases at J, with 11 bases in the middle. The CDR3 spans 13 residues. The DNA of the CDR3 is TGCGCCAGCAGCGACCTCCAGGGCACTGAAGCTTTCTTT. This encodes CASSDLQGTEAFF.

The chain has TRBV5-4 and TRBJ2-1; D not certain. This CDR3 spans 16 amino acids. V was pared by 2 bases and J by 7 bases, with 19 bases between. CDR1 and CDR2 (germline): SGHNT, YYREEE (reference sequence). The CDR3 DNA is TGTGCCAGCAGCTTAGTAATGGAGTGGTCGTGGAATGAGCAGTTCTTC. This encodes CASSLVMEWSWNEQFF.

In its sample, this clone was seen once. The chain uses TRBV28 and TRBJ2-7; the match to TRBD1 covers 7 bases. The CDR3 is 16 residues long. Germline values: CDR1 MDHEN, CDR2 SYDVKM. With 5 bases clipped from V and 3 bases from J, the junction kept 13 bases outside the gene matches. CDR3 residues: CASSLTLGQSDYEQYF. DNA for the CDR3: TGTGCCAGCAGTCTTACGTTGGGACAGAGTGACTACGAGCAGTACTTC.

V and J are TRBV30 and TRBJ2-5; a weak D match, TRBD2 (6 bases). Germline assignment: CDR1 GTSNPN and CDR2 SVGIG (reference sequence). V was pared by 7 bases and J by 10 bases, with 19 bases between. The CDR3 is made up of 12 amino acids. CDR3 residues: CALGLPSEDQYF. The DNA for the CDR3 is TGTGCCTTGGGACTCCCCTCGGAGGACCAGTACTTC.

The count of this clone is one. The J gene is TRBJ2-7, the V gene TRBV29-1; the match to TRBD2 covers 11 bases. Germline V gene sequence: CDR1 SQVTM, CDR2 ANQGSEA. V lost 7 bases to trimming and J lost 6 bases; unmatched junction nucleotides: 20. This CDR3 has 17 residues. CDR3 sequence: CSAAGTVPGLADCEQYF. In DNA, the CDR3 is TGCAGCGCCGCGGGGACAGTACCGGGACTAGCGGATTGCGAGCAGTACTTC.

The V call is TRBV6-5, the J call TRBJ2-7; TRBD2 aligns across 11 bases. This CDR3 contains 16 residues. From germline, CDR1 is MNHEY and CDR2 SVGAGI. Losses at the gene ends were 2 bases for V and 4 bases for J; bases not matched to a gene: 7. This CDR3 is CASSYATSGRRYEQYF. CDR3 nucleotides: TGTGCCAGCAGTTACGCCACTAGCGGGAGAAGGTACGAGCAGTACTTC.

This clone was detected a few times. The V and J genes are TRBV7-3 and TRBJ2-3, with 7 bases matching TRBD2. Trimming cost V 2 bases and J 2 bases; bases outside gene matches: 4. The CDR3 is made up of 15 amino acids. Germline CDR1 SGHTA, CDR2 FQGTGA. The CDR3 region is CASSLDGRHTDTQYF. CDR3 DNA: TGTGCCAGCAGCTTAGACGGGAGGCACACAGATACGCAGTATTTT.

This clone was seen a few times. The rearrangement joins TRBV9 to TRBJ2-2, with D uncertain. V was pared by 3 bases and J by 3 bases, with 9 bases between. There are 14 residues in the CDR3. CDR1 SGDLS and CDR2 YYNGEE come from the germline V gene. DNA for the CDR3: TGTGCCAGCAGCGAGCACAGCTACACCGGGGAGCTGTTTTTT. This gives the protein CASSEHSYTGELFF.